The entry that follows covers one TCR beta chain sequence. Its antigen is as yet unknown. This record belongs to a study of breast tumors, draining lymph nodes, adjacent tissues. The CDR3 loop spans 16 amino acids. Germline-derived CDR1 and CDR2 are SGHAT and FQDESV (reference sequence). Trimming shortened V by 6 bases and J by 1 base, and 18 bases separated the two germline ends. TCRdb used MiXCR to reprocess the multiplex PCR reads, holding one entry per CDR3 protein. This table holds some 170,000 distinct CDR3 sequences, 33% found once. Samples came from axillary lymph nodes draining the breast cancer. Study conclusions and caveats: That most tumor T cells come from lymph nodes remained unproven. Compared with lymph nodes, tumors were less diverse; compared with nontumor tissue, more. Compared with basal-like, luminal-like tumors shared significantly more repertoire with nontumor tissue.

The sequencing sample was made of axillary lymph node tissue. The genes are TRBV11-1 and TRBJ1-1; D might be TRBD1 (5 bases). This receptor was identified in a female donor with breast cancer. Some clones in this sample may be carry-over from other donors' samples. Here the CDR3 reads CASSITTGPGNTEAFF. CDR3 coding DNA: TGTGCCAGCAGTATTACGACGGGGCCTGGGAACACTGAAGCTTTCTTT.